These 17 T cell receptor beta chains originate from one sample sequenced in a study of blood T cells in healthy people across ages. Sample-barcoded 5' priming and a J-beta primer mix drove a second PCR of about 6 to 11 cycles. TCRdb reprocessed the 5' RACE reads via MiXCR and lists one record per CDR3 protein. The sample holds some 730,000 distinct CDR3 sequences, 20% to 25% seen once. Sample: blood. The receptors were gathered from a man between 65 and 79 years old in good health.

The gene calls are TRBV6-8 and TRBJ2-5; 8 bases line up with TRBD2. The DNA end is more similar to TRBJ2-1, so the J call may be wrong. The length of the CDR3 is 14 residues. Germline-derived CDR1 and CDR2 are MNHGY and SAAAGT. The chain's CDR3 is CASGKAGEYYEQFF. CDR3 in DNA: TGTGCCAGCGGTAAAGCGGGAGAATATTATGAGCAGTTCTTC.

The chain carries TRBV4-3 and TRBJ1-5, with no clear D. Germline V gene lookup returns CDR1 LGHNA and CDR2 YSLEER. The CDR3 is 15 amino acids. V shed 0 bases and J shed 3 bases, with 9 bases lying between them. The CDR3 region is CASSQDSGTNQPQHF. CDR3 nucleotide sequence: TGCGCCAGCAGCCAAGATTCAGGAACCAATCAGCCCCAGCATTTT.

This clonotype was counted only a few times. J is TRBJ1-2 and V is TRBV18; 9 nucleotides line up with TRBD1. Trimming at V came to 3 bases and at J to 2 bases, leaving 10 bases not matched to a gene. The CDR3 sequence is 17 residues long. Germline V gene data show CDR1 as KGHSH and CDR2 as LQKENI. CDR3 in amino acids: CASSPGGPGQGNYGYTF. The CDR3 nucleotides read TGTGCCAGCTCACCGGGAGGACCGGGACAGGGAAACTATGGCTACACCTTC.

The count of this clonotype is one. The chain links TRBV4-2 to TRBJ2-7; TRBD2 agrees at 8 bases. The germline V gene encodes CDR1 LGHNA and CDR2 YNFKEQ. The CDR3 extends over 14 amino acids. With V trimmed by 3 bases and J by 3 bases, 4 bases remained unmatched. CDR3 loop: CASSQSGGLYEQYF. The CDR3 DNA reads as TGTGCCAGCAGCCAGAGCGGGGGACTCTACGAGCAGTACTTC.

The gene calls are TRBV7-9 and TRBJ1-2; D is uncertain. This CDR3 region has 13 residues. Trimming removed 3 bases from V and 5 bases from J, with 10 bases in between. Germline V CDR1 and CDR2: SEHNR, FQNEAQ (reference sequence). This CDR3 reads CASSFSEFYGYTF. The CDR3 bases are TGTGCCAGCAGCTTCTCAGAGTTTTATGGCTACACCTTC.

The gene calls are TRBV7-2 and TRBJ2-1; D possibly corresponds to TRBD1 (9 bases). The end of the DNA fits TRBJ2-7 better, so the J call may be wrong. The CDR3 is 16 residues long. Germline V gene sequence: CDR1 SGHTA, CDR2 FQGNSA. The chain's CDR3 is CASSIIAGQGSHEQYF. CDR3 sequence (DNA): TGTGCCAGCAGCATAATAGCGGGACAGGGATCCCACGAGCAGTACTTC.

The J gene is TRBJ1-4, the V gene TRBV7-9, with D uncertain. The CDR3 is made up of 16 amino acids. V was shortened by 1 base and J by 0 bases, with 9 bases between the two germline ends. The germline CDR1 and CDR2 sequences are SEHNR and FQNEAQ (reference sequence). CDR3 sequence reads: CASSLGSTATNEKLFF. CDR3 bases: TGTGCCAGCAGCTTAGGGTCTACTGCAACTAATGAAAAACTGTTTTTT.

The genes are TRBV12-3 or TRBV12-4 and TRBJ2-1; 9 nucleotides match TRBD2. The ends lost 4 bases at V and 5 bases at J; junction bases unmatched: 6. The CDR3 loop spans 15 amino acids. CDR3 coding DNA: TGTGCCAGCAGTTCAAAGGGACTAGCAAACAATGAGCAGTTCTTC. This encodes CASSSKGLANNEQFF.

The chain has TRBV3-1 and TRBJ1-2, with D unclear. This CDR3 contains 17 residues. Germline CDR1 LGHDT, CDR2 YNNKEL (reference sequence). The germline V and J ends were trimmed by 0 bases and 4 bases, with 18 bases remaining between them. The CDR3 DNA is TGTGCCAGCAGCCAAGATGACGCTGTTATTGGTGGCTATGGCTACACCTTC. This translates into CASSQDDAVIGGYGYTF.

This clonotype was recorded a few times. This chain joins TRBV18 and TRBJ2-3; D is ambiguous. Germline values: CDR1 KGHSH, CDR2 LQKENI. CDR3 length: 14 amino acids. V lost 3 bases, J lost 7 bases, and 14 bases lay in between. The CDR3 DNA follows: TGTGCCAGCTCACCCGATACTGCTAGACATACGCAGTATTTT. It yields the protein CASSPDTARHTQYF. The whole variable domain, filled in from reference TRBV18 and TRBJ2-3, reads NAGVMQNPRHLVRRRGQEARLRCSPMKGHSHVYWYRQLPEEGLKFMVYLQKENIIDESGMPKERFSAEFPKEGPSILRIQQVVRGDSAAYFCASSPDTARHTQYFGPGTRLTVL.

In its sample, this clonotype was seen a few times. V and J are TRBV7-2 and TRBJ2-1, with 8 bases that match TRBD2. Looked up from germline, CDR1 is SGHTA and CDR2 is FQGNSA. V was pared by 6 bases and J by 3 bases, with 7 bases of the junction left unmatched. The CDR3 extends over 15 amino acids. The CDR3 DNA reads as TGTGCCAGCAGTCAGAGCGGGGGACTCTACAATGAGCAGTTCTTC. Residues: CASSQSGGLYNEQFF.

This chain links TRBV5-1 with TRBJ2-3; possible D gene TRBD2, 6 bases. This CDR3 has 15 amino acids. V was shortened by 4 bases and J by 2 bases, with 14 bases between the two germline ends. Germline V gives CDR1 SGHRS, CDR2 YFSETQ. The CDR3 sequence: CASSLLPGLTDTQYF. The CDR3 nucleotides are TGCGCCAGCAGCCTGCTCCCGGGACTCACAGATACGCAGTATTTT.

This clonotype has just a few counts. The chain employs TRBV10-3 and TRBJ1-4; D not resolved. This CDR3 is 14 amino acids long. Deletions cut 6 bases from V and 6 bases from J, with 14 bases between. The V gene's germline CDR1 is ENHRY and CDR2 SYGVKD. Written as DNA, the CDR3 is TGTGCCATCAGGCCGGGGTTGTTTGATGAAAAACTGTTTTTT. Translating gives CAIRPGLFDEKLFF.

This clonotype has a single count. The V call is TRBV20-1, the J call TRBJ2-5; D call uncertain. Germline CDR1 and CDR2: DFQATT and SNEGSKA (reference sequence). Between the trimmed V and J ends, which lost 1 base and 5 bases, there was a span of 8 bases. The CDR3 is 12 amino acids. The CDR3 reads CSARADWETQYF. The CDR3 region has the DNA TGCAGTGCTAGAGCTGATTGGGAGACCCAGTACTTC.

This clonotype has a handful of counts. The rearrangement links TRBV2 to TRBJ1-6; D is unresolved. The V and J ends lost 0 bases and 4 bases respectively, with 7 bases between them. The V gene's germline CDR1 is SNHLY and CDR2 FYNNEI. The CDR3 loop spans 15 amino acids. The CDR3 loop reads CASSEAAEYNSPLHF. The CDR3 region has the DNA TGTGCCAGCAGTGAAGCGGCAGAGTATAATTCACCCCTCCACTTT. The entire variable domain, with the rest obtained from reference TRBV2 and TRBJ1-6, is as follows: EPEVTQTPSHQVTQMGQEVILRCVPISNHLYFYWYRQILGQKVEFLVSFYNNEISEKSEIFDDQFSVERPDGSNFTLKIRSTKLEDSAMYFCASSEAAEYNSPLHFGNGTRLTVT.

There are many counts of this clonotype. The chain links TRBV28 to TRBJ2-1, with 10 nucleotides matching TRBD2. Germline CDR1 is MDHEN and CDR2 is SYDVKM. The CDR3 is 17 amino acids. The V segment lost 5 bases and the J segment 7 bases; nucleotides outside the gene matches: 14. CDR3 bases: TGTGCCAGCAGTACCGGACTAGCGGCCATCAAGGGTAATGAGCAGTTCTTC. Protein product: CASSTGLAAIKGNEQFF.

This clonotype was seen a handful of times. CDR3 sequence (DNA): TGTGCCAGCATGACGACCCTTTTCAACTATGGCTACACCTTC. Translation gives CASMTTLFNYGYTF. The V call is TRBV2, the J call TRBJ1-2; D gene uncertain. This CDR3 has 14 amino acids. The V gene lost 7 bases and the J gene lost 2 bases, with 14 bases spanning the gap. Germline CDR1 is SNHLY and CDR2 is FYNNEI.